This record concerns one TCR beta chain sequence. TCRdb's table, derived via immunoSEQ multiplex PCR, lists solely in-frame clones and lacks some. The table lists fewer than 350,000 clones, 85% of them singletons. V was cut by 4 bases and J by 1 base, with 9 bases left in between. This CDR3 has 14 amino acids. Germline V gives CDR1 SGHKS, CDR2 YYEKEE (reference sequence). Participants spanned ages roughly 18 to 95 years and resided in 20 to 25 US areas. Recovered status applied to Cohort 3 donors who had two consecutive negative PCRs. It also applied to those with clearance or with symptom resolution. The data were obtained in a study of blood T cell repertoires in COVID-19. Study-wide context: COVID-19 samples, acute and convalescent, were from the United States, Italy and Spain. T cells, B-cell-depleted T cells, or PBMCs provided the cDNA or gDNA that served as material.

The sequencing sample was made of PBMCs or T cells enriched from blood (not recorded which). The TCR comes from a woman between 45 and 65 years old who had recovered from COVID-19. The genes are TRBV5-5 and TRBJ1-5; unclear D gene. CDR3 residues: CASSHAGSNQPQHF. CDR3 nucleotides: TGTGCCAGCAGCCATGCGGGGAGCAATCAGCCCCAGCATTTT.